The TCR beta chain described here comes from a study of cytomegalovirus exposure and HLA in healthy donors. The PCR was carried out with 60 Vbeta primers and 13 Jbeta primers. TCRdb's copy holds only in-frame clones and misses some; the assay was immunoSEQ multiplex PCR. Here the sample spans 160,000 or so clones, 79% being singletons. V was clipped by 0 bases and J by 1 base; unmatched bases: 6. Per germline, CDR1 LGHNA and CDR2 YSLEER. This CDR3 is 17 amino acids long. On this clone: Antigen unknown.

The study, taken as a whole, reports: According to a later analysis, donors in an Asian-associated ancestry cluster reportedly had fewer N-insertions than the approximately 730-donor mean. Reported findings show TCR beta sequences accurately forecast HLA-A and HLA-B alleles in most subjects.

The chain joins TRBV4-3 to TRBJ2-4, with 7 bases lining up with TRBD2. Sequenced: PBMCs. This clonotype was obtained from a middle-aged woman in good health and CMV-seronegative. The CDR3 DNA sequence: TGCGCCAGCAGCCAAGACCAGGTGGGGGGGGCCAAAAACATTCAGTACTTC. It translates to CASSQDQVGGAKNIQYF.